This T cell receptor beta chain was found in a study of blood T cell repertoires in COVID-19. About the research overall: The United States, Italy and Spain supplied acute and convalescent COVID-19 samples.

The study recruited people aged roughly 18 to 100 years across about two dozen US areas. In assigning cohorts, the study relied on participant-reported clinical history. Recovered status in Cohort 3 required two negative PCRs, clearance, or symptom resolution. Only in-frame clones appear in the TCRdb table, and some are missing; sequencing was by immunoSEQ multiplex PCR. The sample consists of 300,000 or so clones, roughly 90% of them appearing once. Material: PBMCs or T cells enriched from blood (not recorded which). This sequence originates from a man aged 60-69 years who had recovered from COVID-19.

As DNA, the CDR3 is TGTGCCATCAGTGAGTCGCCGGGACAGGGGGCTTCACCCCTCCACTTT. It yields the protein CAISESPGQGASPLHF. This sequence joins TRBV10-3 and TRBJ1-6, with 12 positions matching TRBD1. V trimming: 0 bases; J trimming: 9 bases; junction bases outside the gene matches: 3. The CDR3 has 16 residues. CDR1 is ENHRY and CDR2 is SYGVKD in the germline V gene.